This T cell receptor (beta chain) stems from a study of T-cell reconstitution after alpha-beta-depleted transplantation in children. The TCRbeta library was prepared with unique molecular identifiers. One entry per CDR3 protein, called by TCRdb with MiXCR from the PCR reads. In the table there are about 830,000 distinct CDR3 sequences, 16% of which are singletons. Study conclusions and caveats: When one year had passed after transplant, most T-cell counts and diversity came from newly produced T cells. High day-60 TCRbeta diversity in some patients came from surviving recipient T cells and thymic progenitors. At around two months after transplant, the alpha-beta T cells were reportedly derived from several hundred expanded clones that came from non-depleted graft cells.

Worth noting for this clonotype: Its antigen is not identified.

Germline assignment: CDR1 DFQATT and CDR2 SNEGSKA (reference sequence). Losses at the gene ends were 3 bases for V and 8 bases for J; bases not matched to a gene: 18. The CDR3 runs 16 residues. The chain uses TRBV20-1 and TRBJ1-2; 7 bases are shared with TRBD1. The receptor comes from a male patient between 5 and 17 years old who had a stem cell transplant for acute lymphoblastic leukemia, so the T cells may come from the graft donor. The specimen comprised PBMCs, mostly from graft donor cells, sampled 360 days after TCRalphabeta/CD19-depleted stem cell transplant. CDR3 protein: CSASLPPTGPRLGYTF. The CDR3 DNA follows: TGCAGTGCTAGCCTGCCGCCGACAGGGCCTAGGTTGGGCTACACCTTC.